These 16 T cell receptor beta chains were sequenced from one sample in a study of CD8+ T cells in alopecia areata. Sequencing used cDNA as its template, made by extracting RNA and reverse transcribing it. Using immunoSEQ multiplex PCR, the repertoire was profiled, and TCRdb retains in-frame clones only, with some absent. In the table there are 150,000 or so clones, around 54% of which are singletons. Sequenced material: CD4+ T cells sorted from blood. The receptors shown here come from a human donor in good health.

V is TRBV10-3 and J is TRBJ2-7; no definite D call. Germline V gene sequence: CDR1 ENHRY, CDR2 SYGVKD. V was clipped by 3 bases and J by 4 bases, with 7 bases between them. The CDR3 extends over 12 amino acids. This CDR3 reads CAISDSGYEQYF. CDR3 nucleotide sequence: TGTGCCATCAGTGATTCGGGTTACGAGCAGTACTTC.

This chain links TRBV5-1 with TRBJ2-1, with 8 bases matching TRBD2. CDR1 is SGHRS and CDR2 is YFSETQ in the germline V gene. The ends lost 0 bases at V and 9 bases at J; junction bases unmatched: 8. This CDR3 comprises 15 residues. As DNA, the CDR3 is TGCGCCAGCAGCTTGGCCGTGAGCGGGAGTGGTGAGCAGTTCTTC. Its translation: CASSLAVSGSGEQFF.

This clone was seen many times. The gene calls are TRBV2 and TRBJ2-5; TRBD2 matches 9 bases. The CDR3 covers 16 residues. V trimming: 8 bases; J trimming: 5 bases; junction bases outside the gene matches: 15. Germline V gene data show CDR1 as SNHLY and CDR2 as FYNNEI. Here the CDR3 reads CASGGETSGFLETQYF. CDR3 sequence (DNA): TGTGCCAGCGGAGGCGAGACTAGCGGTTTCCTGGAGACCCAGTACTTC.

This clone was seen a handful of times. The chain combines TRBV6-6 with TRBJ2-1; D call uncertain. This CDR3 is built from 12 residues. In germline, CDR1 is MNHNY, CDR2 SVGAGI (reference sequence). Trimming pared 3 bases from V and 9 bases from J, leaving 9 bases between. The CDR3 nucleotides are TGTGCCAGCAGTTATAAGATGGGTGAGCAGTTCTTC. This gives the protein CASSYKMGEQFF.

This clone was observed many times. The J gene is TRBJ1-5, the V gene TRBV23-1; 10 nucleotides match TRBD1. TRBV23-1 is an ORF; its function is uncertain. Losses at the gene ends were 6 bases for V and 4 bases for J; bases not matched to a gene: 6. The CDR3 runs 15 residues. The CDR3 region has the DNA TGCGCCAGCAGCGAGGGACAGGGGTTAAATCAGCCCCAGCATTTT. It is translated as CASSEGQGLNQPQHF.

The sample holds a few counts of this clone. The chain carries TRBV29-1 and TRBJ2-5, with D unclear. The CDR3 loop spans 13 amino acids. The germline V gene has CDR1 SQVTM and CDR2 ANQGSEA. Trimming took 2 bases from V and 9 from J, leaving 16 bases between them. CDR3 coding DNA: TGCAGCGTTGAAAAGGCGGAGCTTGGAGCCCAGTACTTC. Its translation: CSVEKAELGAQYF.

V usage is TRBV18 and J usage is TRBJ2-3; D is ambiguous. The CDR3 has 16 residues. The V end lost 1 base, the J end lost 1 base, and 12 bases lay between the germline ends. The germline CDR1 and CDR2 sequences are KGHSH and LQKENI. The CDR3 DNA reads as TGTGCCAGCTCACCACTCGATTTTGGGGGCACAGATACGCAGTATTTT. As protein: CASSPLDFGGTDTQYF. Supplemented by reference TRBV18 and TRBJ2-3, the full variable domain reads NAGVMQNPRHLVRRRGQEARLRCSPMKGHSHVYWYRQLPEEGLKFMVYLQKENIIDESGMPKERFSAEFPKEGPSILRIQQVVRGDSAAYFCASSPLDFGGTDTQYFGPGTRLTVL.

The chain combines TRBV15 with TRBJ1-5; D may be TRBD1 (6 bases). The CDR3 is 15 residues long. Trimming stripped 0 bases from V and 4 bases from J, with 10 bases between. The V gene's germline CDR1 is LNHNV and CDR2 YYDKDF (reference sequence). CDR3 loop: CATSREQGPNQPQHF. The DNA for the CDR3 is TGTGCCACCAGCAGAGAACAGGGACCTAATCAGCCCCAGCATTTT.

The chain has TRBV29-1 and TRBJ2-1, with TRBD2 matching over 7 bases. The J segment lost 7 bases and the V segment lost 3 bases, leaving 12 bases of the junction unmatched. This CDR3 comprises 15 residues. Germline CDR1 reads SQVTM; CDR2 reads ANQGSEA. Here the CDR3 DNA reads TGCAGCGTTGACATCAGGACTAGACTACAGAATGAGCAGTTCTTC. It is translated as CSVDIRTRLQNEQFF.

The CDR3, as DNA: TGTGCCAGCAGTCGTGGGCGTAAGGGCACTGAAGCTTTCTTT. Translating it yields CASSRGRKGTEAFF. The chain employs TRBV25-1 and TRBJ1-1, with D unresolved. The germline V and J ends were trimmed by 5 bases and 4 bases, with 14 bases remaining between them. This CDR3 has 14 amino acids. Germline CDR1 reads MGHDK; CDR2 reads SYGVNS.

In this sample, this clone turned up a few times. The chain carries TRBV5-4 and TRBJ2-1, with D uncertain. The CDR3 is made up of 16 amino acids. V lost 2 bases and J 0 bases, leaving 12 bases between the germline ends. CDR1 and CDR2 (germline): SGHNT, YYREEE (reference sequence). As DNA, the CDR3 is TGTGCCAGCAGCTTAAGTGGAACTCACTCCTACAATGAGCAGTTCTTC. Residues: CASSLSGTHSYNEQFF.

This clone was picked up a small number of times. This rearrangement joins TRBV29-1 to TRBJ2-7, with 9 bases identical to TRBD1. This CDR3 is built from 15 residues. V shed 1 base and J 4 bases; nucleotides not matched to a gene: 8. The germline CDR1 and CDR2 sequences are SQVTM and ANQGSEA. CDR3 amino acids: CSVEVGTGRPYEQYF. CDR3 nucleotide sequence: TGCAGCGTTGAAGTGGGGACAGGGAGACCATACGAGCAGTACTTC.

The V call is TRBV7-2, the J call TRBJ2-7; 10 nucleotides match TRBD2. Trimming took 5 bases from V and 2 from J; bases not matched to a gene: 3. Germline CDR1 SGHTA, CDR2 FQGNSA. CDR3 size: 14 residues. CDR3 in DNA: TGTGCCAGCAGCCCCAGCGGGAGGGCCTACGAGCAGTACTTC. Encoded protein: CASSPSGRAYEQYF.

J is TRBJ1-1 and V is TRBV29-1; TRBD1 aligns across 9 bases. V lost 8 bases and J lost 7; bases outside the gene matches: 11. Germline CDR1 is SQVTM and CDR2 is ANQGSEA. CDR3 length: 13 amino acids. CDR3 coding DNA: TGCAGCATACACAGGGGGCAGACCCTTGAAGCTTTCTTT. The encoded protein is CSIHRGQTLEAFF.

CDR3 protein: CASSRSSSGNTIYF. In DNA, the CDR3 is TGTGCCAGCAGTCGCTCATCTTCTGGAAACACCATATATTTT. This rearrangement joins TRBV6-5 to TRBJ1-3; no clear D gene. In germline, CDR1 is MNHEY, CDR2 SVGAGI. The CDR3 runs to 14 residues. V was pared by 5 bases and J by 1 base, with 9 bases between.

This clone was counted between two and nine times. The genes are TRBV29-1 and TRBJ2-2, with a weak D call TRBD1 (6 bases). V dropped 7 bases and J dropped 4 bases, with 19 bases sitting between them. The CDR3 contains 15 residues. Germline V gene sequence: CDR1 SQVTM, CDR2 ANQGSEA. This CDR3 is CSALRSGASTGELFF. In nucleotides, the CDR3 is TGCAGCGCCCTGCGGTCAGGGGCAAGCACCGGGGAGCTGTTTTTT.